This record concerns one T cell receptor (beta chain) sequence. The assay was immunoSEQ multiplex PCR, and TCRdb's table has in-frame clones only and misses some. The sample has approximately 100,000 clones, more than 85% seen once. The record originates from a study of Tregs in tolerant kidney transplant recipients. The clonotype originates from a human donor who received a combined kidney and bone marrow transplant. The sequences come from CD4+ T cells from blood, collected before the transplant.

CDR3 protein: CASSIDGITDTQYF. DNA for the CDR3: TGTGCCAGTAGTATAGACGGGATCACAGATACGCAGTATTTT. The chain employs TRBV19 and TRBJ2-3; a possible D gene is TRBD2 (5 bases). V was pared by 0 bases and J by 2 bases, with 6 bases between. CDR3 length: 14 residues. The V gene's germline CDR1 is LNHDA and CDR2 SQIVND (reference sequence).